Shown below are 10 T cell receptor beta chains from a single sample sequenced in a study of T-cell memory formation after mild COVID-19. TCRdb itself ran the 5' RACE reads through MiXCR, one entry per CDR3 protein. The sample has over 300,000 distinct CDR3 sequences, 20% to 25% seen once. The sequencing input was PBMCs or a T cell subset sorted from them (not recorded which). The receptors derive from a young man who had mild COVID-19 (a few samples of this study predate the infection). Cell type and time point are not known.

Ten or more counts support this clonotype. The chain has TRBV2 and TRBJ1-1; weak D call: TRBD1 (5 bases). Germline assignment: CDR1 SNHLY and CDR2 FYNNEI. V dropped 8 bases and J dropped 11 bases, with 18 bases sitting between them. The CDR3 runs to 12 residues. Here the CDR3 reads CASLPPGPLAFF. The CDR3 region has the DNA TGTGCCAGCCTCCCTCCGGGACCCTTGGCTTTCTTT.

The CDR3 here is CASSQPGTGGSDTQYF. The CDR3 nucleotides read TGTGCCAGCAGCCAACCCGGGACAGGGGGATCAGATACGCAGTATTTT. The chain joins TRBV4-2 to TRBJ2-3; 11 nucleotides match TRBD1. There are 16 residues in the CDR3. Germline CDR1 is LGHNA and CDR2 is YNFKEQ. V lost 2 bases to trimming and J lost 4 bases; unmatched junction nucleotides: 5.

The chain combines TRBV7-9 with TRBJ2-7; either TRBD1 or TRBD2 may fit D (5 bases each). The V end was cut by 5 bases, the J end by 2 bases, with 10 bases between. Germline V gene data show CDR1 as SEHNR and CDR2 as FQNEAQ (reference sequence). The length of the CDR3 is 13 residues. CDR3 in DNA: TGTGCCAGCAGCCGCCGGGACGCCTACGAGCAGTACTTC. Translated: CASSRRDAYEQYF. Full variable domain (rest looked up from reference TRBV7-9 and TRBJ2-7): DTGVSQNPRHKITKRGQNVTFRCDPISEHNRLYWYRQTLGQGPEFLTYFQNEAQLEKSRLLSDRFSAERPKGSFSTLEIQRTEQGDSAMYLCASSRRDAYEQYFGPGTRLTVT.

CDR3 loop: CASSLEGTATNEKLFF. The CDR3 DNA follows: TGTGCCAGCAGTTTGGAGGGGACAGCAACTAATGAAAAACTGTTTTTT. The genes are TRBV12-3 or TRBV12-4 and TRBJ1-4; 7 bases map to TRBD1. V trimming: 3 bases; J trimming: 0 bases; junction bases outside the gene matches: 4. The CDR3 covers 16 residues.

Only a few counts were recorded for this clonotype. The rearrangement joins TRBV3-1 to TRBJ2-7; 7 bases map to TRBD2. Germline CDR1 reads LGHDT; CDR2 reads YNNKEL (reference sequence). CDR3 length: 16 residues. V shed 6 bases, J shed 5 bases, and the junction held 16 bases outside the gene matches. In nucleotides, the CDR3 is TGTGCCAGCAGACGTACCGGGACTACAGGAGCCCACGAGCAGTACTTC. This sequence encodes CASRRTGTTGAHEQYF.

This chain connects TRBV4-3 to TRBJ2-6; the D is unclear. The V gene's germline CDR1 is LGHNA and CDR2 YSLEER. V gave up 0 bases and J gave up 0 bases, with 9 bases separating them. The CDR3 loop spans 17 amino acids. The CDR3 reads CASSQDPGSSGANVLTF. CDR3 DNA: TGCGCCAGCAGCCAAGATCCTGGAAGCTCTGGGGCCAACGTCCTGACTTTC.

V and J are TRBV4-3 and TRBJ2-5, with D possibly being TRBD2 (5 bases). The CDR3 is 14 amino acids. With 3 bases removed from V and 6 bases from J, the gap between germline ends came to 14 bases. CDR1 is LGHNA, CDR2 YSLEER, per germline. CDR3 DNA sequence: TGCGCCAGCAGCCATGCCGGGCTCGGGAAGACCCAGTACTTC. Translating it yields CASSHAGLGKTQYF.

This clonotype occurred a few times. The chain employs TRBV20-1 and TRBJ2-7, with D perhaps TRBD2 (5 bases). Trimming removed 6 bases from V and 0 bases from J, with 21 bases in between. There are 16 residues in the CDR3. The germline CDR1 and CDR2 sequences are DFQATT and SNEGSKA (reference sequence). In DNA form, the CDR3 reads TGCAGTGCCAGATATTTGTCCGGGATAAGCTCCTACGAGCAGTACTTC. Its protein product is CSARYLSGISSYEQYF.

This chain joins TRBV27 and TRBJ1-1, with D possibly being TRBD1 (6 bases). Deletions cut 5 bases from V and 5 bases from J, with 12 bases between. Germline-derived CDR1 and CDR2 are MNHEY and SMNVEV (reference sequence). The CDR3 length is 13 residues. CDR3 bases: TGTGCCAGCAGTGAAACCGGGACAACTGAAGCTTTCTTT. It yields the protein CASSETGTTEAFF.

The chain's CDR3 is CASSWTMNTEAFF. CDR3 nucleotide sequence: TGTGCCAGCAGCTGGACGATGAACACTGAAGCTTTCTTT. The V and J genes are TRBV12-3 or TRBV12-4 and TRBJ1-1; unclear D gene. Trimming removed 6 bases from V and 0 bases from J, with 8 bases in between. This CDR3 comprises 13 residues.